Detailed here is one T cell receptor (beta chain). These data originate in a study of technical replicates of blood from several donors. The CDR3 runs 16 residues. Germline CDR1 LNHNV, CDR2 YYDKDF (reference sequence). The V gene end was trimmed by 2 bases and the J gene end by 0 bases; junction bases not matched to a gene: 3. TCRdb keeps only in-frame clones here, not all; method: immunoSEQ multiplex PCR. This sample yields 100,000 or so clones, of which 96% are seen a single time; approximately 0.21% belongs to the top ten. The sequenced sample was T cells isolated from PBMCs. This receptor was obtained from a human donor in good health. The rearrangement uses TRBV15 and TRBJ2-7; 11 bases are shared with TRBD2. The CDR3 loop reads CATSRITSGSSYEQYF. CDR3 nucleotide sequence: TGTGCCACCAGCAGAATTACTAGCGGGAGCTCCTACGAGCAGTACTTC.